These 9 T cell receptor beta chains were all obtained from the same sample, sequenced in a study of cytomegalovirus exposure and HLA in healthy donors. The data were produced by immunoSEQ multiplex PCR, yet TCRdb's version contains in-frame clones alone and is incomplete. The sample lists 150,000 to 180,000 clones, 75% to 90% occurring once. The sequenced sample consisted of PBMCs. These receptors all stem from a man aged 18 to 30 in good health and CMV-seropositive.

The rearrangement joins TRBV10-3 to TRBJ1-5, with D hard to call. The CDR3 contains 15 residues. With 7 bases removed from V and 1 base from J, the gap between germline ends came to 14 bases. The germline V gene has CDR1 ENHRY and CDR2 SYGVKD. The CDR3 bases are TGTGCCATCACCCCTTGGGGAGTGAGCAATCAGCCCCAGCATTTT. This sequence encodes CAITPWGVSNQPQHF.

The V and J genes are TRBV9 and TRBJ2-7, with D perhaps matching TRBD1 (6 bases). The V gene lost 5 bases and the J gene lost 2 bases, with 14 bases spanning the gap. This CDR3 has 14 residues. In germline, CDR1 is SGDLS, CDR2 YYNGEE. The CDR3 sequence: CASSAYREPYEQYF. Written as DNA, the CDR3 is TGTGCCAGCAGTGCCTACAGGGAGCCCTACGAGCAGTACTTC.

This clone appeared once. The gene calls are TRBV30 and TRBJ2-1; 8 nucleotides agree with TRBD2. With V trimmed by 0 bases and J by 4 bases, 5 bases remained unmatched. The CDR3 runs to 15 residues. Germline V gene sequence: CDR1 GTSNPN, CDR2 SVGIG (reference sequence). In DNA, the CDR3 is TGTGCCTGGAGTGTAATGACGGGAGGGTACAATGAGCAGTTCTTC. This sequence encodes CAWSVMTGGYNEQFF.

This clone was picked up a small number of times. This chain links TRBV15 with TRBJ2-5, with 7 bases lining up with TRBD2. The V and J ends lost 8 bases and 7 bases, in that order; junction bases with no gene match: 16. Germline-derived CDR1 and CDR2 are LNHNV and YYDKDF (reference sequence). The CDR3 spans 15 residues. This CDR3 reads CATGTGGLSFVTQYF. The CDR3 bases are TGTGCCACCGGGACGGGGGGACTTTCGTTTGTGACCCAGTACTTC.

V is TRBV6-5 and J is TRBJ2-1, with unresolved D. Trimming stripped 10 bases from V and 2 bases from J, with 15 bases between. The CDR3 is 14 residues long. Germline CDR1 reads MNHEY; CDR2 reads SVGAGI. CDR3 in DNA: TGTGCCACCCAAGACACGAGCACCTACAATGAGCAGTTCTTC. It translates to CATQDTSTYNEQFF.

In DNA, the CDR3 is TGTGCCAGCAGCGTAGCCGGAGGGGGCGCAGGCATTAACTATGGCTACACCTTC. It yields the protein CASSVAGGGAGINYGYTF. The chain is built from TRBV9 and TRBJ1-2; TRBD1 aligns across 7 bases. V was clipped by 0 bases and J by 1 base; unmatched bases: 12. The CDR3 covers 18 residues. CDR1 is SGDLS, CDR2 YYNGEE, per germline.

This chain connects TRBV5-6 to TRBJ1-2; 9 bases are a match to TRBD1. The CDR3 runs 13 residues. Germline V lookup: CDR1 SGHDT, CDR2 YYEEEE. The trim removed 5 bases at V and 5 bases at J, leaving 4 bases unmatched. This CDR3 reads CASRGQGIYGYTF. The CDR3, as DNA: TGTGCCAGCAGGGGACAGGGTATTTATGGCTACACCTTC.

This clone has just one count. The J gene is TRBJ2-1, the V gene TRBV7-3; the D is unclear. Germline CDR1 SGHTA, CDR2 FQGTGA. V was pared by 1 base and J by 10 bases, with 8 bases between. There are 12 residues in the CDR3. CDR3 coding DNA: TGTGCCAGCAGCTTAAACGTACAAGAGCAGTTCTTC. Encoded protein: CASSLNVQEQFF.

As DNA, the CDR3 is TGTGCCAGCAGCTTAGTGGGGACTGGGAGTAATGAAAAACTGTTTTTT. It yields the protein CASSLVGTGSNEKLFF. The chain combines TRBV11-2 with TRBJ1-4; D might be TRBD1 (5 bases). CDR3 length: 16 residues. In germline, CDR1 is SGHAT, CDR2 FQNNGV. The V end lost 1 base, the J end lost 4 bases, and 13 bases lay between the germline ends.